What follows are 18 T cell receptor beta chains derived from one specimen sequenced in a study of blood T cell repertoires in COVID-19. TCRdb's copy holds only in-frame clones and misses some; the assay was immunoSEQ multiplex PCR. The sample has about 250,000 clones; about four fifths are singletons. The specimen was peripheral blood. The receptors derive from a person aged 70 to 79 with COVID-19, enrolled during active disease.

The chain uses TRBV2 and TRBJ2-4, with 7 bases aligning to TRBD1. In germline, CDR1 is SNHLY, CDR2 FYNNEI. The CDR3 runs 16 residues. V lost 3 bases to trimming and J lost 1 base; unmatched junction nucleotides: 6. CDR3 protein: CASSDINRGAKNIQYF. CDR3 DNA: TGTGCCAGCAGTGATATAAACAGGGGCGCCAAAAACATTCAGTACTTC.

This clone has a handful of counts. The chain recombines TRBV27 with TRBJ2-1; 10 bases line up with TRBD2. The CDR3 extends over 16 amino acids. J was trimmed by 4 bases and V by 4 bases; bases with no gene match: 7. Germline loops: CDR1 MNHEY, CDR2 SMNVEV (reference sequence). The CDR3 bases are TGTGCCAGCAGTTCCTTACTAGCGGGACGGTACAATGAGCAGTTCTTC. It translates to CASSSLLAGRYNEQFF.

V gene TRBV3-1 (or the pseudogene TRBV3-2) combines with J gene TRBJ2-1, with D uncertain. The germline gives CDR1 LGHDT, CDR2 YNNKEL (reference sequence). V lost 3 bases to trimming and J lost 5 bases, with 5 bases between them. The CDR3 length is 12 residues. CDR3 loop: CASSHSNNEQFF. The CDR3 DNA follows: TGTGCCAGCAGCCATTCCAACAATGAGCAGTTCTTC.

The chain uses TRBV18 and TRBJ2-2, with 9 bases matching TRBD1. This CDR3 region has 18 residues. Trimming cost V 1 base and J 7 bases; bases outside gene matches: 13. The germline V gene has CDR1 KGHSH and CDR2 LQKENI. CDR3 DNA sequence: TGTGCCAGCTCACCACTGACAACAGGGGGCCGAGTGAGCGGGGAGCTGTTTTTT. Encoded protein: CASSPLTTGGRVSGELFF. Full variable domain (rest looked up from reference TRBV18 and TRBJ2-2): NAGVMQNPRHLVRRRGQEARLRCSPMKGHSHVYWYRQLPEEGLKFMVYLQKENIIDESGMPKERFSAEFPKEGPSILRIQQVVRGDSAAYFCASSPLTTGGRVSGELFFGEGSRLTVL.

The chain uses TRBV3-1 (or the pseudogene TRBV3-2) and TRBJ2-1; no reliable D call. The CDR3 contains 17 residues. Germline V gene data show CDR1 as LGHDT and CDR2 as YNNKEL (reference sequence). V was pared by 3 bases and J by 0 bases, with 15 bases between. In nucleotides, the CDR3 is TGTGCCAGCAGCCAGTCGAGGATCGTTAGCTCCTACAATGAGCAGTTCTTC. This codes for CASSQSRIVSSYNEQFF.

V gene TRBV2 combines with J gene TRBJ2-7, with D possibly matching TRBD2 (5 bases). CDR3 size: 13 residues. Trimming stripped 7 bases from V and 4 bases from J, with 14 bases between. Germline CDR1 SNHLY, CDR2 FYNNEI. In DNA, the CDR3 is TGTGCCAGCACCCTAAAGCGAGGGTACGAGCAGTACTTC. This sequence encodes CASTLKRGYEQYF.

This chain uses TRBV7-9 with TRBJ2-3, with 11 bases fitting TRBD2. Germline CDR1 reads SEHNR; CDR2 reads FQNEAQ (reference sequence). Trimming at V came to 5 bases and at J to 5 bases, leaving 3 bases not matched to a gene. This CDR3 region has 14 residues. This CDR3 reads CASSHGTSGDTQYF. The CDR3 DNA follows: TGTGCCAGCAGCCACGGGACTAGCGGAGATACGCAGTATTTT.

V usage is TRBV6-4 and J usage is TRBJ1-1; 7 positions match TRBD1. Looked up from germline, CDR1 is MRHNA and CDR2 is SNTAGT. V was clipped by 6 bases and J by 6 bases; unmatched bases: 1. CDR3 length: 11 residues. The DNA for the CDR3 is TGTGCCAGCAGACAGGGGCCTGAAGCTTTCTTT. Amino acid sequence: CASRQGPEAFF.

The gene calls are TRBV3-1 (or the pseudogene TRBV3-2) and TRBJ1-4, with D unresolved. V lost 7 bases and J lost 4, with 16 bases in between. Per germline, CDR1 LGHDT and CDR2 YNNKEL (reference sequence). CDR3 size: 15 residues. CDR3 sequence (DNA): TGTGCCAGCACGGCGCGGTGGCTACTTAATGAAAAACTGTTTTTT. It codes for CASTARWLLNEKLFF.

The chain has TRBV29-1 and TRBJ2-5; no reliable D call. Deletions cut 2 bases from V and 1 base from J, with 8 bases between. Germline V gene lookup returns CDR1 SQVTM and CDR2 ANQGSEA. The CDR3 is made up of 13 amino acids. This CDR3 is CSVEPGTQETQYF. The CDR3 DNA is TGCAGCGTTGAACCGGGTACCCAAGAGACCCAGTACTTC.

The CDR3 loop is CASRPGTGETEAFF. In nucleotides, the CDR3 is TGTGCCAGCAGGCCCGGGACAGGGGAAACTGAAGCTTTCTTT. The chain employs TRBV3-1 (or the pseudogene TRBV3-2) and TRBJ1-1, with 10 nucleotides matching TRBD1. Unmatched junction bases numbered 6, after V lost 6 bases and J lost 5 bases. CDR1 and CDR2 (germline): LGHDT, YNNKEL (reference sequence). The CDR3 totals 14 residues.

The V and J genes are TRBV6-2 or TRBV6-3 and TRBJ2-1; 8 bases align to TRBD2. Germline-derived CDR1 and CDR2 are MNHEY and SVGEGT. Unmatched junction bases numbered 11, after V lost 4 bases and J lost 9 bases. The CDR3 is 15 residues long. The CDR3: CASSFRTSRLGEQFF. The CDR3 DNA reads TGTGCCAGCAGTTTTCGGACTAGCAGGTTGGGTGAGCAGTTCTTC.

The V and J genes are TRBV4-1 and TRBJ2-3; 7 bases agree with TRBD2. With V trimmed by 0 bases and J by 2 bases, 8 bases remained unmatched. Germline loops: CDR1 MGHRA, CDR2 YSYEKL. This CDR3 is 17 amino acids long. The CDR3 loop is CASSQDGRRGITDTQYF. CDR3 sequence (DNA): TGCGCCAGCAGCCAAGATGGTCGGCGGGGGATCACAGATACGCAGTATTTT.

Points on this clone: No conserved phenylalanine or tryptophan ends this CDR3, so it is likely a read error. It is unclear where the CDR3 begins or ends on the DNA, so no DNA is shown, and the CDR3 is as TCRdb lists it. J is TRBJ2-3 and V is TRBV7-2; the table calls TRBD2, which could not be checked here. The CDR3 adds up to 12 amino acids, both ends counted. In germline, CDR1 is SGHTA, CDR2 FQGNSA. The CDR3 protein is CASSLGLYPIFR.

CDR3 sequence reads: CASSSGTGALGYTF. DNA of the CDR3: TGCGCCAGCAGCTCCGGGACAGGGGCTTTGGGCTACACCTTC. The rearrangement uses TRBV5-1 and TRBJ1-2; 10 positions agree with TRBD1. Germline loops: CDR1 SGHRS, CDR2 YFSETQ. This CDR3 has 14 amino acids. Trimming cost V 3 bases and J 8 bases; bases outside gene matches: 7.

The chain employs TRBV3-1 (or the pseudogene TRBV3-2) and TRBJ2-1; D ambiguous. V was cut by 2 bases and J by 3 bases, with 5 bases left in between. Germline V gene sequence: CDR1 LGHDT, CDR2 YNNKEL (reference sequence). The CDR3 length is 13 residues. Here the CDR3 reads CASSQTYYNEQFF. The CDR3 bases are TGTGCCAGCAGCCAAACCTACTACAATGAGCAGTTCTTC.

Many counts were recorded for this clone. The V and J genes are TRBV19 and TRBJ1-5, with 9 bases identical to TRBD1. J lost 2 bases, V lost 5 bases, and 10 bases had no gene match. The CDR3 contains 17 residues. Germline V gives CDR1 LNHDA, CDR2 SQIVND (reference sequence). CDR3 nucleotide sequence: TGTGCCAGTAGTGGCCCCGGGACAGGGCTCGGCAATCAGCCCCAGCATTTT. This translates into CASSGPGTGLGNQPQHF.

The chain employs TRBV14 and TRBJ2-3; tentatively, D is TRBD2 (5 bases). V shed 0 bases and J shed 5 bases, with 15 bases lying between them. This CDR3 contains 16 residues. CDR1 is SGHDN, CDR2 FVKESK, per germline. CDR3 sequence reads: CASSQEARGGGDTQYF. For the CDR3, the DNA is TGTGCCAGCAGCCAAGAGGCCCGGGGTGGAGGAGATACGCAGTATTTT.